This is a list of T cell receptor beta chains from one sample in a study of cytomegalovirus exposure and HLA in healthy donors. The table came from immunoSEQ multiplex PCR; TCRdb's copy has only in-frame clones and leaves some out. In the table there are around 210,000 clones, roughly 80% of which are singletons. Sequencing used PBMCs. The receptors derive from a man over 45 in good health and CMV-seronegative. Both conserved end residues are part of each CDR3. The D gene is left open where the match is weak. Clone size is given for some rows only: seen once, a few or many times, or a class if the clone is expanded.

>TRBJ1-6|TRBV7-8|.|.
TGTGCCAGCAGCCCCAGATCGGGTTCCTATAATTCACCCCTCCACTTT
CASSPRSGSYNSPLHF
>TRBJ1-4|TRBV28|TRBD1|.
TGTGCCAGCAGTCCAGGGGGCCGGGGCGATGAAAAACTGTTTTTT
CASSPGGRGDEKLFF
>TRBJ2-1|TRBV9|TRBD1|.
TGTGCCAGCAGCGTAGAAGGACAGGGGGACAATGAGCAGTTCTTC
CASSVEGQGDNEQFF
>TRBJ2-1|TRBV19|.|.
TGTGCCAGTAGTCCATGGACTGGCTACAATGAGCAGTTCTTC
CASSPWTGYNEQFF
>TRBJ2-7|TRBV7-9|TRBD2|.
TGTGCCAGCAGCCAGCCGGCTAGCGGGAACTACGAGCAGTACTTC
CASSQPASGNYEQYF
>TRBJ2-2|TRBV28|.|.
TGCGCCAGCAGTCCCGTACTACCCTCCACCGGGGAGCTGTTTTTT
CASSPVLPSTGELFF
>TRBJ2-5|TRBV7-2|TRBD1|.
TGTGCCAGCACCGTACAGGGGGCCTTCCAAGAGACCCAGTACTTC
CASTVQGAFQETQYF
>TRBJ2-1|TRBV7-8|TRBD2|.
TGTGCCAGCAGCTTACTAGCGGGGACCTACAATGAGCAGTTCTTC
CASSLLAGTYNEQFF
>TRBJ2-1|TRBV28|TRBD2|.
TGTGCCAGCAGTTTATACCCCGGACTAGTGCACAATGAGCAGTTCTTC
CASSLYPGLVHNEQFF
>TRBJ2-7|TRBV18|.|.
TGTGCCAGCTCACTATACAGGGGAGGTTCCTACGAGCAGTACTTC
CASSLYRGGSYEQYF
>TRBJ1-5|TRBV6-1|.|few
TGTGCCAGCAGTGATCCCCGGTCCTCACTTAATCAGCCCCAGCATTTT
CASSDPRSSLNQPQHF
>TRBJ2-3|TRBV5-1|.|once
TGCGCCAGCAGAGAGGGCCTGGGAACAGATACGCAGTATTTT
CASREGLGTDTQYF
>TRBJ2-7|TRBV15|.|few
TGTGCCACCAGCAGGGCGGCGGGGTACGAGCAGTACTTC
CATSRAAGYEQYF
>TRBJ2-3|TRBV6-5|TRBD2|once
TGTGCCAGCGGGAGGGGTAGCACAGATACGCAGTATTTT
CASGRGSTDTQYF
>TRBJ2-7|TRBV5-6|TRBD2|.
TGTGCCAGCAGCCCGCTAGCGGGAGCGAGCTACGAGCAGTACTTC
CASSPLAGASYEQYF
>TRBJ2-5|TRBV10-2|TRBD2|.
TGCGCCAGCAGGGCTAGCGGGAAGGAGACCCAGTACTTC
CASRASGKETQYF